This TCR beta chain was profiled in a study of cytomegalovirus exposure and HLA in healthy donors (TCRdb year 2017). With respect to the entire study: According to an earlier analysis of a few hundred of the donors, roughly 180 million T cells yielded 90 million to 130 million unique TCR beta sequences and about 280 Gb of sequence data. Approximately 310 gigabases of sequencing data and roughly 90 million unique TCR sequences were included in an early release covering over 600 HLA-typed donors. Of the roughly 420 genotyped donors, 65% to 90% were placed in the genetic ancestry cluster associated with self-reported Caucasian donors. The aim of the study was to test whether cataloging public T cell receptors could identify signatures of past pathogen exposure. The study used immunosequencing to profile the T cell repertoires of about 670 subjects and linked those repertoires to cytomegalovirus serostatus. Along with the approximately 670-subject first cohort, a separate validation cohort of roughly 110 different subjects was used. To predict cytomegalovirus infection status, the study brought together high-throughput TCR immunosequencing, statistical association of individual TCRs with disease status, and machine learning. A later analysis re-examined previously published TCR beta repertoires from more than 550 donors and added high-resolution HLA genotyping to investigate patterns of TCR occurrence. Rather than drawing on any new phenotypic data, the later analysis identified candidate immune exposures from TCR beta sequences and the way those sequences occurred across donors. To decide whether each TCR beta V gene segment behaved as functional or pseudogenic, an earlier analysis of several hundred of the donors relied on high-throughput TCR beta sequencing. Donor age, sex, ethnicity and CMV serostatus were compiled together with the repertoire data. In a later genetic analysis, genome-wide SNP genotypes for about 65% of the 666 donors were used, and that subset was treated as a discovery cohort. All discovery cohort repertoires had been generated using a single sequencing platform. HLA typing included class I and class II loci at four-digit resolution. Typing coverage varied by locus: 629-630 donors for A, B, C, DRB1 and DQB1; more than 500 for DQA1; over 600 for DPA1; some 470 for DPB1. Several DR-DQ haplotypes were handled as single units for association and clustering because linkage in the cohort was strong. Among 300 to 500 genotyped donors of the cohort, an average of approximately 240,000 unique TCR beta nucleotide sequences was sequenced per donor, of which approximately 19% were non-productive.

Libraries came from the immunoSEQ multiplex PCR assay. The multiplex PCR relied on a mix of 60 forward primers for TCR Vbeta segments and 13 reverse primers for TCR Jbeta segments. Amplification of the CDR3 region of rearranged TCR beta genes was performed with a multiplex PCR assay on genomic DNA. Amplified TCR beta libraries were sequenced as 87-base-pair reads on the Illumina HiSeq System. Under the source paper's analysis protocol: In a later analysis, 70 million to 95 million unique TCR beta chains were counted across the 650 to 750 repertoires, and around 11 million of these chains were shared by at least two donors. Raw reads were error-corrected and collapsed into unique sequences by a nearest-neighbor algorithm in which closely related sequences were merged to remove PCR and sequencing errors. V, D and J gene segments were assigned by aligning CDR3 sequences to IMGT reference sequences. For a sequence to be retained, at least a six-nucleotide match to both a V gene segment and a J gene segment was required. A rearrangement was called productive if the CDR3 had no stop codons and remained in frame with V and J, and every other rearrangement was called non-productive. Following IMGT convention, CDR3 was defined as the stretch from the second conserved V-encoded cysteine up to the conserved J-encoded phenylalanine. The earlier analysis of about 640 of the donors excluded any sequence lacking an unambiguous match to a single V gene segment. An earlier analysis of 500 to 600 of the donors classified V segments as functional when productive rearrangements were above 56.7% and as segregating when the standard deviation between donors was above 5%. A statistical classification framework was built to diagnose cytomegalovirus status from the catalog of TCR beta chain sequences. A later analysis assigned V and J genes by comparing TCR nucleotide sequences with IMGT/GENE-DB human TR gene sequences. The TCRdist pipeline was used in a later analysis to assign CDR3 sequences and most-parsimonious VDJ recombination scenarios. In a later analysis, every TCR beta chain was defined by the combination of its CDR3 amino acid sequence and its V-gene family, and reads without a unique V-gene family were dropped. In a later analysis, nearly 600 highly shared, low-generation-probability nucleotide sequences were removed to address suspected cross-contamination and a sequencing artifact. For each public chain, a later analysis derived a clonal expansion index from normalized ranks of inferred template counts within each repertoire. In a later analysis, generation probabilities were computed using a VDJ recombination model fitted to out-of-frame rearrangements, and the results were checked against IGoR. Hypergeometric tests were used in a later analysis to score TCR-TCR, TCR-HLA and TCR-CMV co-occurrence, with a repertoire-size bias correction applied to the TCR pairs. In a later analysis, false discovery rates were estimated by permuting HLA or CMV assignments 20 times. In a later analysis, co-occurring TCRs were grouped using DBSCAN, and TCRdist sequence similarity was added for clustering within HLA-allele-positive subsets. Repertoires with fewer than 30,000 or more than 120,000 public chains were left out of co-occurrence clustering, as were about five repertoires with anomalous nucleotide sharing. The table was pulled from immuneACCESS by TCRdb, which kept in-frame rearrangements only. Such tables lose some clones; where checked, under half of the loss comes from unresolved V genes, and the rest has no known cause. V and J calls and clone size are as listed in that table; D and trimming were resolved from the DNA. Present in this sample are 200,000 to 250,000 clones, about 80% of which were seen just once. Together, the top ten hold 4.5% to 6% of the sample.

This clone has a handful of counts. Its antigen is unknown. No quality values exist for individual bases; no much larger clone is one base distant. The cohort consisted of more than 650 healthy bone marrow donors. At the time of sampling, every cohort member was nominally healthy, though immune exposures that went unrecorded were likely present. The donor tested CMV seropositive and was one of the 289 seropositive cohort members. A peripheral blood sample was provided by each donor, and peripheral blood mononuclear cells were used for TCR beta sequencing. Genomic DNA was extracted from the blood cell samples with the Qiagen DNeasy Blood Extraction Kit. Findings and caveats that apply to the study as a whole: The authors suggested that the approach could potentially be generalized to other disease states and immunological phenotypes. In the study, some 180 TCR beta chains were listed as associated with cytomegalovirus. According to a later genetic analysis, donors in an Asian-associated ancestry cluster had fewer N-insertions in productive TCRs than the approximately 630-donor mean. In an earlier analysis of 587 of the donors, most TCR beta V segments appeared in productive rearrangements about 90% or about 30% of the time, broadly matching IMGT annotations. Some IMGT-functional V segments, including TRBV6-2 and TRBV6-3, could not be told apart with the 87-base-pair reads, so those segments were excluded. In a later analysis, more than 15,000 TCR beta sequences were associated with specific HLA alleles at a false discovery rate of 0.05. Most TCR sequences were seen in very few donors, while some public TCRs were found in many individuals. A group of highly shared sequence variants was considered likely to be a technical artifact of the sequencing pipeline. A later analysis reported that several top co-occurrence clusters appeared linked to parvovirus B19, influenza, CMV and Epstein-Barr virus. The classifier was reported to diagnose cytomegalovirus status with high specificity and sensitivity in both the original cohort and the validation cohort. Compared with equally common non-associated chains, HLA-associated TCR beta chains in a later analysis were more clonally expanded and had lower generation probabilities. When HLA alleles, especially DR and DQ, strongly co-occurred, attributing TCR associations to individual alleles was difficult. According to a later analysis, most CMV-associated TCR beta chains appeared to be HLA-restricted, and the HLA associations seemed to be driven largely by CMV exposure. Sequencing depth was assumed to be roughly uniform across donors in the presence/absence analyses, though that assumption may not hold. Linkage disequilibrium might explain the correlated functional status among segregating V segments, but an unknown experimental factor could not be excluded. Because some donors lacked HLA typing at each locus, the association tests relied only on the typed subset. The earlier analysis of about 600 of the donors excluded roughly 16 rarely observed V segments, including chromosome 9 orphons, because counts were too low. A few of the identified cytomegalovirus-associated TCR beta chains were confirmed in vitro to be specific for cytomegalovirus antigens. V-gene and J-gene trimming of TCR beta chains was associated with a missense DCLRE1C variant in a later genetic analysis, and the association was replicated in an independent cohort. A further reported finding was that TCR beta sequences accurately predicted the HLA-A and HLA-B alleles for most subjects in the first cohort. A later analysis found that TCR association rates varied across HLA loci, with DRB1 alleles showing the most associated TCRs and HLA-C alleles the fewest. Immune exposure information for the cohort was limited to CMV serostatus. The cohort was sequenced for TCR beta chains only, and without alpha or paired-chain data the features that could be detected were limited.

Sequences SGHAT (CDR1) and FQNNGV (CDR2) are obtained from the germline V gene. The CDR3 sequence holds 15 residues, the cysteine and phenylalanine included. CDR3 DNA is the only sequence kept; it has 45 bases, read in frame from the first base. The germline ends are 8 bases apart after V is trimmed by 2 bases and J by 0 bases. The source is a woman in her thirties or forties in good health and CMV-seropositive. The V and J genes are TRBV11-2 and TRBJ1-3; tentative D gene TRBD1, with 6 bases matching. The material sequenced was PBMCs. The sequenced DNA: TGTGCCAGCAGCTTACCGGACAGCTCTGGAAACACCATATATTTT. Its translation reads: CASSLPDSSGNTIYF.